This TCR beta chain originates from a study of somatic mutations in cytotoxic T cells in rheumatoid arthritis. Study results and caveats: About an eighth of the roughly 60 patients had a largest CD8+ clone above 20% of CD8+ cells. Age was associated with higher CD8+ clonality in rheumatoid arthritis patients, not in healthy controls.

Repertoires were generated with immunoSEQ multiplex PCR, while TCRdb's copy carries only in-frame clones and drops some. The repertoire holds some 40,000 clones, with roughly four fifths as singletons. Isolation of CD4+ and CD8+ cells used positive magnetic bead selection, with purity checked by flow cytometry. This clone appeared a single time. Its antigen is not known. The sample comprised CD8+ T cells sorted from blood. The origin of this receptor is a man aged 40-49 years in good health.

CDR3 loop: CASSRGVLNTGELFF. As DNA, the CDR3 is TGTGCCAGCAGCCGGGGAGTTTTGAACACCGGGGAGCTGTTTTTT. The chain carries TRBV14 and TRBJ2-2, with a possible D match to TRBD2 (5 bases). CDR1 and CDR2 from the germline V gene are SGHDN and FVKESK. Trimming cost V 4 bases and J 1 base, with 10 bases left between them. There are 15 residues in the CDR3. Based on the CDR3 plus reference TRBV14 and TRBJ2-2, the full variable domain is EAGVTQFPSHSVIEKGQTVTLRCDPISGHDNLYWYRRVMGKEIKFLLHFVKESKQDESGMPNNRFLAERTGGTYSTLKVQPAELEDSGVYFCASSRGVLNTGELFFGEGSRLTVL.